Each of the 27 T cell receptor beta chains below was sequenced from the same sample in a study of blood T cell repertoires in COVID-19. Data came from immunoSEQ multiplex PCR; TCRdb stores just in-frame clones and leaves some out. The sample lists roughly 39,000 clones, 90% to 95% occurring once. The sequenced sample was peripheral blood. These receptors were taken from a human donor in a cohort sampled during active COVID-19.

This clone was observed a handful of times. This rearrangement joins TRBV12-3 or TRBV12-4 to TRBJ2-1, with 7 bases that match TRBD1. CDR3 length: 13 residues. The trim removed 4 bases at V and 7 bases at J, leaving 4 bases unmatched. CDR3: CASSSRTGNEQFF. The CDR3 DNA follows: TGTGCCAGCAGTTCGCGGACAGGAAATGAGCAGTTCTTC.

The J gene is TRBJ1-1, the V gene TRBV30; 8 bases map to TRBD1. The J segment lost 0 bases and the V segment lost 2 bases, leaving 2 bases of the junction unmatched. This CDR3 region has 14 residues. Germline CDR1 GTSNPN, CDR2 SVGIG (reference sequence). The DNA of the CDR3 is TGTGCCTGGAGTTGGACAGGGCTGAACACTGAAGCTTTCTTT. It is translated as CAWSWTGLNTEAFF.

The V gene is TRBV18, the J gene TRBJ1-3; tentatively, D is TRBD1 (6 bases). This CDR3 is 17 amino acids long. The V end lost 0 bases, the J end lost 0 bases, and 12 bases lay between the germline ends. Per the germline V gene, CDR1 is KGHSH and CDR2 is LQKENI. The CDR3 loop reads CASSPPQGSNSGNTIYF. In nucleotides, the CDR3 is TGTGCCAGCTCACCACCACAGGGTTCCAACTCTGGAAACACCATATATTTT.

The gene calls are TRBV13 and TRBJ2-3, with 13 bases that match TRBD2. The CDR3 is made up of 15 amino acids. V lost 0 bases, J lost 8 bases, and 2 bases stayed unmatched. CDR1 PRHDT and CDR2 FYEKMQ come from the germline V gene (reference sequence). The CDR3 DNA reads TGTGCCAGCAGCTTAGGACTAGCGGGGGGGCCTACGCAGTATTTT. It yields the protein CASSLGLAGGPTQYF.

The chain has TRBV9 and TRBJ2-7; 9 nucleotides line up with TRBD1. The CDR3 covers 14 residues. CDR1 is SGDLS and CDR2 is YYNGEE in the germline V gene. V lost 4 bases to trimming and J lost 6 bases; unmatched junction nucleotides: 8. CDR3 coding DNA: TGTGCCAGCAGCACAGGGACAGGGACGGCCGAGCAGTACTTC. This gives the protein CASSTGTGTAEQYF.

This clone is a singleton in its sample. CDR3 sequence: CASSSGRFYNEKLFF. CDR3 DNA: TGTGCCAGCAGCAGTGGGCGCTTCTATAATGAAAAACTGTTTTTT. The V gene is TRBV27, the J gene TRBJ1-4; D gene ambiguous. The CDR3 has 15 amino acids. Trimming cost V 6 bases and J 4 bases, with 15 bases left between them. Germline CDR1 is MNHEY and CDR2 is SMNVEV (reference sequence). The complete variable domain, with remaining parts taken from reference TRBV27 and TRBJ1-4, reads EAQVTQNPRYLITVTGKKLTVTCSQNMNHEYMSWYRQDPGLGLRQIYYSMNVEVTDKGDVPEGYKVSRKEKRNFPLILESPSPNQTSLYFCASSSGRFYNEKLFFGSGTQLSVL.

The J gene is TRBJ1-5, the V gene TRBV12-3 or TRBV12-4, with 8 bases lining up with TRBD1. This CDR3 is built from 13 residues. The ends lost 6 bases at V and 7 bases at J; junction bases unmatched: 5. CDR3 protein: CASRTGDGQPQHF. The CDR3 nucleotides read TGTGCCAGCAGGACAGGGGACGGACAGCCCCAGCATTTT.

The V gene is TRBV24-1, the J gene TRBJ2-1, with 7 bases matching TRBD1. The germline gives CDR1 KGHDR, CDR2 SFDVKD. V trimming: 2 bases; J trimming: 4 bases; junction bases outside the gene matches: 4. This CDR3 is built from 15 residues. The CDR3 region has the DNA TGTGCCACCAGTGATTCTTCGACAGGGTACAATGAGCAGTTCTTC. Translation gives CATSDSSTGYNEQFF.

The chain uses TRBV19 and TRBJ2-1; tentatively, D is TRBD2 (5 bases). CDR1 is LNHDA and CDR2 is SQIVND in the germline V gene (reference sequence). The V end lost 4 bases, the J end lost 4 bases, and 11 bases lay between the germline ends. This CDR3 spans 14 amino acids. Written as DNA, the CDR3 is TGTGCCAGTAGTACAGGACTGGGGTACAATGAGCAGTTCTTC. Encoded protein: CASSTGLGYNEQFF.

This rearrangement joins TRBV19 to TRBJ1-5, with a possible D match to TRBD1 (5 bases). The germline V gene encodes CDR1 LNHDA and CDR2 SQIVND (reference sequence). The CDR3 extends over 15 amino acids. Trimming removed 5 bases at V and 3 bases at J, with 14 bases between. CDR3: CASSGKDSLNQPQHF. The CDR3 DNA is TGTGCCAGTAGTGGCAAAGACAGTCTCAATCAGCCCCAGCATTTT.

The CDR3, as DNA: TGCGCCAGCAGCCAAGAATCGGACAGGAACACTGAAGCTTTCTTT. It translates to CASSQESDRNTEAFF. V is TRBV4-3 and J is TRBJ1-1; D is possibly TRBD1 (6 bases). The germline V gene has CDR1 LGHNA and CDR2 YSLEER. V gave up 0 bases and J gave up 1 base, with 9 bases separating them. CDR3 length equals 15 residues.

The J gene is TRBJ2-1, the V gene TRBV7-9; D gene unclear. The CDR3 consists of 14 residues. The V gene lost 1 base and the J gene lost 8 bases, with 12 bases spanning the gap. Germline CDR1 SEHNR, CDR2 FQNEAQ (reference sequence). CDR3 DNA sequence: TGTGCCAGCAGCTTAGATTCCAACCCAGATGAGCAGTTCTTC. Translating it yields CASSLDSNPDEQFF.

The chain recombines TRBV15 with TRBJ2-5; 15 bases are a match to TRBD2. The trim removed 2 bases at V and 5 bases at J, leaving 12 bases unmatched. This CDR3 has 19 amino acids. Looked up from germline, CDR1 is LNHNV and CDR2 is YYDKDF (reference sequence). The CDR3 DNA follows: TGTGCCACCAGCAGAAATACCGCTCCTGGACTAGCGGGAGGGGAGACCCAGTACTTC. Residues: CATSRNTAPGLAGGETQYF.

The chain recombines TRBV6-5 with TRBJ1-1; tentatively, D is TRBD1 (6 bases). With 7 bases removed from V and 1 base from J, the gap between germline ends came to 16 bases. The CDR3 runs to 15 residues. CDR1 and CDR2 from the germline V gene are MNHEY and SVGAGI. The CDR3: CASMPGGGANTEAFF. CDR3 in DNA: TGTGCCAGCATGCCGGGGGGGGGCGCGAACACTGAAGCTTTCTTT.

The rearrangement links TRBV28 to TRBJ2-5; 8 bases align to TRBD1. Trimming at V came to 2 bases and at J to 5 bases, leaving 4 bases not matched to a gene. The CDR3 spans 14 residues. Looked up from germline, CDR1 is MDHEN and CDR2 is SYDVKM. The CDR3 bases are TGTGCCAGCAGTTTACAGGGGGCCTGGGAGACCCAGTACTTC. Translating it yields CASSLQGAWETQYF. Supplemented by reference TRBV28 and TRBJ2-5, the full variable domain reads DVKVTQSSRYLVKRTGEKVFLECVQDMDHENMFWYRQDPGLGLRLIYFSYDVKMKEKGDIPEGYSVSREKKERFSLILESASTNQTSMYLCASSLQGAWETQYFGPGTRLLVL.

The sample holds one count of this clone. The chain recombines TRBV10-1 with TRBJ1-2; TRBD1 matches at 7 bases. This CDR3 is 15 amino acids long. The germline V gene encodes CDR1 WNHNN and CDR2 SYGVQD (reference sequence). The V segment lost 4 bases and the J segment 7 bases; nucleotides outside the gene matches: 12. The CDR3: CASSASIGGLVGYTF. As DNA, the CDR3 is TGCGCCAGCAGTGCCTCGATAGGGGGCCTAGTTGGCTACACCTTC.

The V call is TRBV4-2, the J call TRBJ1-4; 8 positions agree with TRBD1. The CDR3 runs 18 residues. Per the germline V gene, CDR1 is LGHNA and CDR2 is YNFKEQ. V gave up 1 base and J gave up 5 bases; unmatched junction bases: 12. CDR3 in amino acids: CASSQARGQIGGNEKLFF. The CDR3 DNA sequence: TGTGCCAGCAGCCAAGCCAGGGGGCAGATTGGGGGGAATGAAAAACTGTTTTTT.

This clone was counted a few times. The genes are TRBV5-1 and TRBJ2-3; 7 nucleotides line up with TRBD1. V shed 0 bases, J shed 3 bases, and the junction held 4 bases outside the gene matches. This CDR3 spans 15 amino acids. CDR1 is SGHRS and CDR2 is YFSETQ in the germline V gene. This CDR3 is CASSLAGQLTDTQYF. DNA of the CDR3: TGCGCCAGCAGCTTGGCGGGACAGCTAACAGATACGCAGTATTTT.

V and J are TRBV3-1 (or the pseudogene TRBV3-2) and TRBJ1-2; D possibly corresponds to TRBD1 (5 bases). V was trimmed by 3 bases and J by 3 bases, leaving 20 bases between them. CDR3 length equals 17 residues. Germline V gives CDR1 LGHDT, CDR2 YNNKEL (reference sequence). CDR3 region: CASSQGGSRQRHYGYTF. CDR3 sequence (DNA): TGTGCCAGCAGCCAGGGAGGTTCTAGACAGCGCCACTATGGCTACACCTTC.

V and J are TRBV9 and TRBJ2-5, with 12 bases fitting TRBD2. Trimming removed 7 bases from V and 4 bases from J; junction bases left unmatched: 8. Germline V gene data show CDR1 as SGDLS and CDR2 as YYNGEE. The CDR3 extends over 15 amino acids. This CDR3 reads CASSYGGLAGETQYF. The DNA of the CDR3 is TGTGCCAGCTCCTATGGGGGACTAGCGGGAGAGACCCAGTACTTC.

V usage is TRBV4-2 and J usage is TRBJ2-3, with D perhaps matching TRBD2 (6 bases). Germline CDR1 is LGHNA and CDR2 is YNFKEQ. V lost 4 bases to trimming and J lost 4 bases, with 15 bases between them. The CDR3 is made up of 15 amino acids. CDR3 bases: TGTGCCAGCAGCCTCGGGACTGTTCGATCAGATACGCAGTATTTT. This codes for CASSLGTVRSDTQYF.

This chain links TRBV5-6 with TRBJ2-1, with TRBD2 matching over 11 bases. Germline V gene data show CDR1 as SGHDT and CDR2 as YYEEEE. The CDR3 spans 15 residues. J was trimmed by 4 bases and V by 4 bases; bases with no gene match: 4. CDR3 sequence reads: CASSPGTSGYNEQFF. The DNA for the CDR3 is TGTGCCAGCAGCCCCGGGACTAGCGGATACAATGAGCAGTTCTTC.

The chain couples TRBV4-3 to TRBJ2-7; possibly TRBD1 for D (5 bases). Trimming shortened V by 1 base and J by 4 bases, and 11 bases separated the two germline ends. Per germline, CDR1 LGHNA and CDR2 YSLEER. The CDR3 consists of 14 residues. CDR3 sequence reads: CASSQVGVGYEQYF. The CDR3 DNA reads TGCGCCAGCAGCCAAGTAGGGGTCGGATACGAGCAGTACTTC.

The V gene is TRBV5-5, the J gene TRBJ1-3; 9 bases align to TRBD1. Looked up from germline, CDR1 is SGHKS and CDR2 is YYEKEE (reference sequence). Losses at the gene ends were 2 bases for V and 4 bases for J; bases not matched to a gene: 13. The CDR3 is 18 residues long. This chain's CDR3 is CASSFGDLQGADGNTIYF. CDR3 coding DNA: TGTGCCAGCAGCTTTGGGGACCTACAGGGGGCTGACGGAAACACCATATATTTT. Full variable domain (outside the CDR3, taken from reference TRBV5-5 and TRBJ1-3): DAGVTQSPTHLIKTRGQQVTLRCSPISGHKSVSWYQQVLGQGPQFIFQYYEKEERGRGNFPDRFSARQFPNYSSELNVNALLLGDSALYLCASSFGDLQGADGNTIYFGEGSWLTVV.

The gene calls are TRBV30 and TRBJ1-5, with 7 positions matching TRBD1. The V gene's germline CDR1 is GTSNPN and CDR2 SVGIG (reference sequence). With V trimmed by 0 bases and J by 3 bases, 2 bases remained unmatched. The CDR3 contains 14 residues. The CDR3 DNA is TGTGCCTGGAGTGTAGGGACAGACAATCAGCCCCAGCATTTT. This encodes CAWSVGTDNQPQHF.

V is TRBV5-1 and J is TRBJ2-7; possibly TRBD1 for D (6 bases). In germline, CDR1 is SGHRS, CDR2 YFSETQ. The V end was cut by 5 bases, the J end by 6 bases, with 15 bases between. This CDR3 is 13 amino acids long. The CDR3 DNA reads as TGCGCCAGCAGTACAGGGTTCCTCTTCGAGCAGTACTTC. This codes for CASSTGFLFEQYF.

This clone showed up just a few times. The gene calls are TRBV6-2 or TRBV6-3 and TRBJ2-7; D is possibly TRBD2 (6 bases). The CDR3 length is 21 residues. Between the trimmed V and J ends, which lost 0 bases and 2 bases, there was a span of 29 bases. The germline V gene has CDR1 MNHEY and CDR2 SVGEGT. CDR3 in DNA: TGTGCCAGCAGTTACTCGAATGTCCCAGGGTCCCTCGGGAGATCCCCCTACGAGCAGTACTTC. This sequence encodes CASSYSNVPGSLGRSPYEQYF.